The rows below give T cell receptor beta chains drawn from one sample of a study of blood T cell repertoires in COVID-19. TCRdb's table, derived via immunoSEQ multiplex PCR, lists solely in-frame clones and lacks some. The sample yields fewer than 200,000 clones, about 80% seen once. The sequencing input was PBMCs or T cells enriched from blood (not recorded which). The source of these receptors is a middle-aged man who had recovered from COVID-19. Both conserved end residues are part of each CDR3. A D gene is named only where the DNA matches it firmly. The size field is filled for only some rows; it gives once, few, many or a size class.

TRBJ2-7 | . | TRBV19 | TRBD2 | CASSGRTSGENEQYF | TGTGCCAGTAGTGGAAGGACTAGCGGGGAAAACGAGCAGTACTTC
TRBJ2-5 | . | TRBV11-2 | . | CASSPNRAQETQYF | TGTGCCAGCAGCCCGAACAGGGCTCAAGAGACCCAGTACTTC
TRBJ1-6 | . | TRBV4-2 | . | CASSPFGQIDSPLHF | TGTGCCAGCAGCCCATTCGGACAGATAGATTCACCCCTCCACTTT
TRBJ1-1 | . | TRBV3-1/TRBV3-2 | TRBD1 | CASSQGDRGITEAFF | TGTGCCAGCAGCCAAGGGGACAGGGGGATCACTGAAGCTTTCTTT
TRBJ1-2 | few | TRBV7-8 | . | CASSHEGGQRKYGYTF | TGTGCCAGCAGTCACGAAGGCGGGCAGAGGAAGTATGGCTACACCTTC
TRBJ1-2 | . | TRBV15 | . | CATSYDGGNYGYTF | TGTGCCACCAGCTACGACGGGGGAAACTATGGCTACACCTTC
TRBJ2-5 | . | TRBV5-4 | . | CASSLGGSRETQYF | TGTGCCAGCAGCTTGGGAGGGAGTCGGGAGACCCAGTACTTC
TRBJ1-3 | . | TRBV7-6 | . | CASSSSRVTGNTIYF | TGTGCCAGCAGCTCGAGCAGGGTAACTGGAAACACCATATATTTT
TRBJ1-5 | few | TRBV25-1 | TRBD1 | CASSPHGQGGQPQHF | TGTGCCAGCAGTCCCCACGGACAGGGAGGACAGCCCCAGCATTTT
TRBJ1-1 | . | TRBV19 | . | CASSIYRDTEAFF | TGTGCCAGTAGTATATACCGGGACACTGAAGCTTTCTTT
TRBJ2-1 | . | TRBV7-9 | . | CASSLSGSGEQFF | TGTGCCAGCAGCTTGAGCGGCTCGGGTGAGCAGTTCTTC
TRBJ1-2 | . | TRBV11-2 | TRBD1 | CASSPPGGTGVDGYTF | TGTGCCAGCAGCCCCCCCGGGGGGACAGGGGTCGATGGCTACACCTTC
TRBJ2-5 | . | TRBV28 | . | CASSTPGTRGQETQYF | TGTGCCAGCAGTACGCCCGGGACTCGTGGTCAAGAGACCCAGTACTTC